This is a list of T cell receptor beta chains from one sample in a study of CD8+ T cells in alopecia areata. Some clones are missing from TCRdb's copy, which holds only in-frame ones; the method was immunoSEQ multiplex PCR. The repertoire holds about 97,000 clones, around 45% seen once, with approximately 1.2% in the top ten. Sequencing input: CD4+ T cells sorted from blood. The receptors stem from a human donor with alopecia areata. CDR3s include the opening cysteine and the closing phenylalanine or tryptophan. The D gene is left open where the match is weak. Not every row has a clone size; where given, it reads once, few, many or a size class.

CDR3 length | clone size | J gene | V gene | D gene | CDR3 DNA | CDR3 protein
16 | NA | TRBJ2-2 | TRBV7-2 | NA | TGTGCCAGCAGCTTAGGGGCCCAGGGAACCACCGGGGAGCTGTTTTTT | CASSLGAQGTTGELFF
16 | NA | TRBJ2-2 | TRBV18 | NA | TGTGCCAGCTCACCACCCAGACCGGCCGCAGCGGGGGAGCTGTTTTTT | CASSPPRPAAAGELFF
15 | NA | TRBJ1-6 | TRBV5-1 | TRBD1 | TGCGCCAGCAGCGCCACCCGGGACAGCAATTCACCCCTCCACTTT | CASSATRDSNSPLHF
14 | NA | TRBJ2-7 | TRBV14 | NA | TGTGCCAGCAGCCAAGTTCAGTCCTCCTACGAGCAGTACTTC | CASSQVQSSYEQYF
17 | NA | TRBJ2-5 | TRBV2 | TRBD2 | TGTGCCAGCAGTGACTCAGTGGGTCTAGCGGGAGAAGAGACCCAGTACTTC | CASSDSVGLAGEETQYF
14 | NA | TRBJ1-2 | TRBV9 | TRBD1 | TGTGCCAGCAGCCCCCGACAGGGGAGTGGAGGCTACACCTTC | CASSPRQGSGGYTF
19 | NA | TRBJ2-6 | TRBV27 | TRBD2 | TGTGCCAGCAGTTCCGGACTAGCGGGGGTCCTCTCTGGGGCCAACGTCCTGACTTTC | CASSSGLAGVLSGANVLTF
15 | NA | TRBJ2-5 | TRBV2 | TRBD2 | TGTGCCAGCAGTGCGCCTAGCGGGGCCCAAGAGACCCAGTACTTC | CASSAPSGAQETQYF
16 | NA | TRBJ2-5 | TRBV5-6 | TRBD2 | TGTGCCAGCAGCTTGATAAGCGGGAGTTCGAGGGAGACCCAGTACTTC | CASSLISGSSRETQYF
17 | NA | TRBJ1-5 | TRBV2 | NA | TGTGCCAGCCGGGTGGGGGGGGCCTACCAGAGCAATCAGCCCCAGCATTTT | CASRVGGAYQSNQPQHF
15 | NA | TRBJ2-1 | TRBV5-1 | TRBD2 | TGCGCCAGCAGCTCACGGACTAGCCGCTACAATGAGCAGTTCTTC | CASSSRTSRYNEQFF
14 | few | TRBJ2-5 | TRBV7-9 | NA | TGTGCCAGCAGGGACCGGGGGGCAGGAGAGACCCAGTACTTC | CASRDRGAGETQYF
13 | NA | TRBJ2-5 | TRBV30 | NA | TGTGCCTGGACCTGGGACCTCCGGGGGACCCAGTACTTC | CAWTWDLRGTQYF
16 | NA | TRBJ2-5 | TRBV4-2 | TRBD2 | TGTGCCAGCAGCCCAGGACACGGGGGGAAGGAAGAGACCCAGTACTTC | CASSPGHGGKEETQYF
13 | few | TRBJ2-7 | TRBV9 | NA | TGTGCCAGCAGCGCCCTGCAGGGCCGCGAGCAGTACTTC | CASSALQGREQYF
15 | NA | TRBJ2-3 | TRBV4-2 | NA | TGTGCCAGCAGCCAAGGCGGACGAGGAACAGATACGCAGTATTTT | CASSQGGRGTDTQYF
13 | NA | TRBJ1-5 | TRBV7-2 | NA | TGTGCCAGCAGCCGACACAGCAATCAGCCCCAGCATTTT | CASSRHSNQPQHF
15 | once | TRBJ2-7 | TRBV28 | TRBD1 | TGTGCCAGCAGACCCTCCGGGACAGGGCCCAACGAGCAGTACTTC | CASRPSGTGPNEQYF
13 | few | TRBJ2-2 | TRBV19 | NA | TGTGCCAGTAACCCAGTTGGCACCGGGGAGCTGTTTTTT | CASNPVGTGELFF
15 | NA | TRBJ1-2 | TRBV5-4 | TRBD1 | TGTGCCAGCAGCTCGGCTTCAGGGGGTGACTATGGCTACACCTTC | CASSSASGGDYGYTF
13 | NA | TRBJ2-7 | TRBV11-2 | NA | TGTGCCAGCAGCTTAGTAGGAGGCTACGAGCAGTACTTC | CASSLVGGYEQYF
16 | NA | TRBJ2-1 | TRBV15 | NA | TGTGCCACCAGCAGAGGGACCGCGGGCTCCTACAATGAGCAGTTCTTC | CATSRGTAGSYNEQFF
15 | few | TRBJ2-2 | TRBV19 | NA | TGTGCCAGTAGTCCACAGGGCGGGGGCACCGGGGAGCTGTTTTTT | CASSPQGGGTGELFF
13 | few | TRBJ2-7 | TRBV7-9 | NA | TGTGCCAGCAGCTTAGTTCCAGGCTACGAGCAGTACTTC | CASSLVPGYEQYF
15 | NA | TRBJ2-1 | TRBV6-5 | TRBD2 | TGTGCCAGCAGTTACGACCTAGCGGGGTACAATGAGCAGTTCTTC | CASSYDLAGYNEQFF
13 | few | TRBJ1-1 | TRBV11-1 | NA | TGTGCCAGCAGCTGGGGTCAGAACACTGAAGCTTTCTTT | CASSWGQNTEAFF
17 | NA | TRBJ2-2 | TRBV5-4 | TRBD2 | TGTGCCAGCAGCAATCGTCGGACTAGCGGGAACACCGGGGAGCTGTTTTTT | CASSNRRTSGNTGELFF
16 | NA | TRBJ2-5 | TRBV7-9 | NA | TGTGCCAGCAGCCCCAGGGGTATCTACGACCAAGAGACCCAGTACTTC | CASSPRGIYDQETQYF
14 | NA | TRBJ1-2 | TRBV30 | TRBD1 | TGTGCCTGGACCGCGACAGGGACAGGCTATGGCTACACCTTC | CAWTATGTGYGYTF
16 | NA | TRBJ2-5 | TRBV4-1 | TRBD2 | TGCGCCAGCAGCCGCTCGACTAGCGGGGGTCGAGAGACCCAGTACTTC | CASSRSTSGGRETQYF
14 | NA | TRBJ1-2 | TRBV5-4 | NA | TGTGCCAGCAGCTTGCAAGGGGTAGGAGGAGGCTACACCTTC | CASSLQGVGGGYTF
14 | NA | TRBJ2-7 | TRBV2 | NA | TGTGCCAGCAGTGTAGGGCGCCTCTCCTACGAGCAGTACTTC | CASSVGRLSYEQYF
16 | few | TRBJ2-3 | TRBV2 | TRBD2 | TGTGCCAGCAGTGAAATCTTAGCGGGATCCACAGATACGCAGTATTTT | CASSEILAGSTDTQYF
15 | NA | TRBJ2-7 | TRBV5-1 | NA | TGCGCCAGCAGCCCCCTAAGTCACGCCTCTAGCGAGCAGTACTTC | CASSPLSHASSEQYF
14 | NA | TRBJ2-2 | TRBV30 | TRBD1 | TGTGCCTGGAGCACAGGGGGAGACACCGGGGAGCTGTTTTTT | CAWSTGGDTGELFF
11 | NA | TRBJ2-5 | TRBV7-2 | TRBD1 | TGTGCCAGCAGCGTGGGACAGGTGGAGTACTTC | CASSVGQVEYF
14 | NA | TRBJ1-2 | TRBV5-1 | NA | TGCGCCAGCAGCTTGGGGCAGGAGATCTATGGCTACACCTTC | CASSLGQEIYGYTF
13 | few | TRBJ1-5 | TRBV7-2 | NA | TGTGCCAGCAGCTTAGACTTTGATCAGCCCCAGCATTTT | CASSLDFDQPQHF
13 | NA | TRBJ1-6 | TRBV5-1 | NA | TGCGCCAGCAGCGCAGAACCAGGGTTACCCCTCCACTTT | CASSAEPGLPLHF
12 | NA | TRBJ1-1 | TRBV30 | TRBD1 | TGTGCCTGGGCAGGGGGCGTCACTGAAGCTTTCTTT | CAWAGGVTEAFF